A single sample gave rise to the 26 T cell receptor beta chains below, sequenced in a study of cytomegalovirus exposure and HLA in healthy donors. The PCR used 60 Vbeta and 13 Jbeta primers. Some clones are missing from TCRdb's copy, which holds only in-frame ones; the method was immunoSEQ multiplex PCR. Here the sample spans tens of thousands of clones, over 65% being singletons. Sample: PBMCs. These receptors originate from a man in his fifties or sixties in good health and CMV-seronegative.

The chain couples TRBV5-1 to TRBJ1-1; D not certain. There are 14 residues in the CDR3. CDR1 is SGHRS and CDR2 is YFSETQ in the germline V gene. V lost 2 bases and J 1 base, leaving 9 bases between the germline ends. The CDR3 spells CASSLDGGNTEAFF. CDR3 sequence (DNA): TGCGCCAGCAGCTTAGACGGAGGGAACACTGAAGCTTTCTTT.

V gene TRBV7-2 combines with J gene TRBJ2-7, with 9 bases identical to TRBD2. The CDR3 loop spans 20 amino acids. The germline V gene encodes CDR1 SGHTA and CDR2 FQGNSA. The V and J ends lost 0 bases and 0 bases, in that order; junction bases with no gene match: 15. CDR3 sequence reads: CASSLAPNSGSSYISYEQYF. For the CDR3, the DNA is TGTGCCAGCAGCTTAGCTCCCAATAGCGGGAGTAGCTATATCTCCTACGAGCAGTACTTC. The variable domain in full, with the rest retrieved from reference TRBV7-2 and TRBJ2-7, is GAGVSQSPSNKVTEKGKDVELRCDPISGHTALYWYRQSLGQGLEFLIYFQGNSAPDKSGLPSDRFSAERTGGSVSTLTIQRTQQEDSAVYLCASSLAPNSGSSYISYEQYFGPGTRLTVT.

This clone has more than one count but fewer than ten. The rearrangement links TRBV6-1 to TRBJ2-2, with D perhaps matching TRBD2 (6 bases). The CDR3 is made up of 16 amino acids. The germline V gene has CDR1 MNHNS and CDR2 SASEGT. V gave up 4 bases and J gave up 4 bases, with 16 bases separating them. The CDR3: CASSASVRGGTGELFF. The CDR3 nucleotides are TGTGCCAGCAGTGCCAGTGTCCGGGGAGGCACCGGGGAGCTGTTTTTT.

The V and J genes are TRBV9 and TRBJ1-2, with D unclear. Germline V lookup: CDR1 SGDLS, CDR2 YYNGEE. This CDR3 is 13 amino acids long. V was shortened by 3 bases and J by 8 bases, with 14 bases between the two germline ends. The CDR3 bases are TGTGCCAGCAGCGATCAGCGTATGAGGGGCTACACCTTC. Protein: CASSDQRMRGYTF.

The chain has TRBV6-5 and TRBJ2-1, with 8 bases aligning to TRBD2. V was pared by 5 bases and J by 4 bases, with 7 bases of the junction left unmatched. CDR1 is MNHEY, CDR2 SVGAGI, per germline. The CDR3 sequence is 15 residues long. The CDR3 nucleotides are TGTGCCAGCAGTGTCCCGGGACTAGGTTACAATGAGCAGTTCTTC. It encodes CASSVPGLGYNEQFF.

The CDR3 nucleotides read TGCGCCAGCAGCTTGCGCGGGAGGGCCGTCGGGGCAGATACGCAGTATTTT. Its protein product is CASSLRGRAVGADTQYF. V is TRBV5-1 and J is TRBJ2-3; 9 bases are a match to TRBD2. This CDR3 region has 17 residues. V shed 1 base, J shed 4 bases, and the junction held 10 bases outside the gene matches. The germline V gene encodes CDR1 SGHRS and CDR2 YFSETQ.

The chain has TRBV18 and TRBJ2-3, with D maybe TRBD2 (6 bases). V lost 0 bases and J 1 base, leaving 14 bases between the germline ends. CDR1 KGHSH and CDR2 LQKENI come from the germline V gene. This CDR3 has 17 amino acids. This CDR3 is CASSPPYPGVGTDTQYF. In nucleotides, the CDR3 is TGTGCCAGCTCACCACCGTATCCGGGGGTGGGCACAGATACGCAGTATTTT. Combining the CDR3 with reference TRBV18 and TRBJ2-3 gives the whole variable domain NAGVMQNPRHLVRRRGQEARLRCSPMKGHSHVYWYRQLPEEGLKFMVYLQKENIIDESGMPKERFSAEFPKEGPSILRIQQVVRGDSAAYFCASSPPYPGVGTDTQYFGPGTRLTVL.

This chain connects TRBV28 to TRBJ2-2; D possibly corresponds to TRBD1 (5 bases). The germline gives CDR1 MDHEN, CDR2 SYDVKM. The length of the CDR3 is 16 residues. V lost 6 bases, J lost 5 bases, and 19 bases lay in between. DNA of the CDR3: TGTGCCAGCAGCAACCCTAGAGCCTCAGGGACCGGGGAGCTGTTTTTT. Translation: CASSNPRASGTGELFF.

The rearrangement joins TRBV7-9 to TRBJ2-3, with a possible D match to TRBD1 (5 bases). The CDR3 sequence is 15 residues long. V was trimmed by 5 bases and J by 5 bases, leaving 17 bases between them. CDR1 and CDR2 from the germline V gene are SEHNR and FQNEAQ (reference sequence). CDR3 sequence: CASSQRGSAQDTQYF. The CDR3 DNA reads as TGTGCCAGCAGCCAAAGGGGATCAGCCCAAGATACGCAGTATTTT.

J is TRBJ2-3 and V is TRBV5-1, with D perhaps matching TRBD1 (5 bases). Germline V CDR1 and CDR2: SGHRS, YFSETQ. Trimming removed 0 bases from V and 2 bases from J, with 7 bases in between. CDR3 length: 14 residues. The CDR3 is CASSLGQHTDTQYF. The DNA of the CDR3 is TGCGCCAGCAGCTTGGGACAGCACACAGATACGCAGTATTTT.

The chain's CDR3 is CASSTLAGDNEQFF. CDR3 nucleotide sequence: TGCGCCAGCAGCACACTAGCGGGAGACAATGAGCAGTTCTTC. This chain joins TRBV5-1 and TRBJ2-1; 11 nucleotides align to TRBD2. The CDR3 loop spans 14 amino acids. CDR1 is SGHRS and CDR2 is YFSETQ in the germline V gene. After removal of 4 bases from V and 5 bases from J, the junction contained 2 bases not matched to a gene.

The V and J genes are TRBV6-5 and TRBJ1-5; D is unresolved. The germline CDR1 and CDR2 sequences are MNHEY and SVGAGI. V lost 6 bases to trimming and J lost 5 bases, with 8 bases between them. This CDR3 has 12 amino acids. The CDR3 here is CASSSSHQPQHF. The CDR3 bases are TGTGCCAGCAGCTCGAGTCATCAGCCCCAGCATTTT.

This chain connects TRBV28 to TRBJ2-7; D is undetermined. The germline V gene encodes CDR1 MDHEN and CDR2 SYDVKM. The CDR3 is made up of 12 amino acids. V was trimmed by 0 bases and J by 9 bases, leaving 9 bases between them. The CDR3 reads CASSLWASWQYF. CDR3 in DNA: TGTGCCAGCAGTTTATGGGCCTCTTGGCAGTACTTC.

This chain links TRBV6-5 with TRBJ1-2, with 10 bases aligning to TRBD1. CDR1 MNHEY and CDR2 SVGAGI come from the germline V gene. There are 15 residues in the CDR3. Germline trimming cut 6 bases from V and 8 bases from J; bases unmatched to any gene: 12. Here the CDR3 DNA reads TGTGCCAGCAGCCACACCTCGACAGGGGGCGACGGCTACACCTTC. Its translation: CASSHTSTGGDGYTF.

The chain recombines TRBV7-8 with TRBJ1-1; D is possibly TRBD1 (5 bases). There are 13 residues in the CDR3. CDR1 is SGHVS, CDR2 FQNEAQ, per germline. Trimming removed 2 bases at V and 4 bases at J, with 8 bases between. DNA for the CDR3: TGTGCCAGCAGCTTATCCGGGGGCACTGAAGCTTTCTTT. This gives the protein CASSLSGGTEAFF.

A single count supports this clone. The rearrangement uses TRBV4-1 and TRBJ2-3, with 7 bases that match TRBD1. Germline V lookup: CDR1 MGHRA, CDR2 YSYEKL. This CDR3 contains 16 residues. V lost 4 bases, J lost 2 bases, and 9 bases stayed unmatched. The chain's CDR3 is CASSLSQGFITDTQYF. In nucleotides, the CDR3 is TGCGCCAGCAGCCTTTCACAGGGGTTCATCACAGATACGCAGTATTTT.

The V and J genes are TRBV9 and TRBJ1-2, with 10 bases matching TRBD1. Germline assignment: CDR1 SGDLS and CDR2 YYNGEE. After removal of 2 bases from V and 4 bases from J, the junction contained 8 bases not matched to a gene. The CDR3 totals 16 residues. CDR3 residues: CASSVGTGANGYGYTF. As DNA, the CDR3 is TGTGCCAGCAGCGTCGGGACAGGGGCCAACGGCTATGGCTACACCTTC.

The chain couples TRBV9 to TRBJ1-2; 7 bases are a match to TRBD1. Per germline, CDR1 SGDLS and CDR2 YYNGEE. The V gene end was trimmed by 4 bases and the J gene end by 8 bases; junction bases not matched to a gene: 11. The CDR3 is 14 amino acids. CDR3 sequence reads: CASSSQRQGMGYTF. For the CDR3, the DNA is TGTGCCAGCAGCTCTCAAAGACAGGGAATGGGCTACACCTTC. Supplemented by reference TRBV9 and TRBJ1-2, the full variable domain reads DSGVTQTPKHLITATGQRVTLRCSPRSGDLSVYWYQQSLDQGLQFLIQYYNGEERAKGNILERFSAQQFPDLHSELNLSSLELGDSALYFCASSSQRQGMGYTFGSGTRLTVV.

A word on this clone: Other DNA sequences in this sample translate to the same CDR3. The chain combines TRBV9 with TRBJ2-5; TRBD1 matches at 11 bases. This CDR3 contains 15 residues. J lost 5 bases, V lost 2 bases, and 5 bases had no gene match. Germline lookup yields CDR1 SGDLS and CDR2 YYNGEE. The CDR3 sequence is CASSVGTGGRETQYF. CDR3 sequence (DNA): TGTGCCAGCAGCGTTGGGACAGGGGGACGCGAGACCCAGTACTTC.

V is TRBV2 and J is TRBJ1-2; 7 bases fit TRBD1. V lost 6 bases, J lost 6 bases, and 7 bases stayed unmatched. The V gene's germline CDR1 is SNHLY and CDR2 FYNNEI. The CDR3 runs to 13 residues. CDR3 in amino acids: CASRTGVYDGYTF. In DNA, the CDR3 is TGTGCCAGCAGAACAGGGGTATACGATGGCTACACCTTC.

The V call is TRBV30, the J call TRBJ1-2; 9 positions agree with TRBD1. CDR3 length: 14 amino acids. The junction had 9 bases not matched to a gene; V was cut back by 2 bases and J by 8 bases. Germline-derived CDR1 and CDR2 are GTSNPN and SVGIG (reference sequence). As DNA, the CDR3 is TGTGCCTGGAGTCCTGGGACAGGGATGTGGGGCTACACCTTC. Protein: CAWSPGTGMWGYTF.

The chain links TRBV9 to TRBJ2-5; 12 bases line up with TRBD1. The CDR3 is 17 residues long. Germline values: CDR1 SGDLS, CDR2 YYNGEE. With V trimmed by 0 bases and J by 1 base, 4 bases remained unmatched. The DNA for the CDR3 is TGTGCCAGCAGCGTAGGAGGGGGACAGGGGGCCCAAGAGACCCAGTACTTC. Its protein is CASSVGGGQGAQETQYF.

The chain's CDR3 is CASSEEGSSGEEQYF. The CDR3 region has the DNA TGTGCCAGCAGTGAAGAGGGGAGTAGCGGCGAAGAGCAGTACTTC. The V call is TRBV2, the J call TRBJ2-7; possibly TRBD2 for D (6 bases). The ends were cut back, 1 base at V and 7 bases at J, with 17 bases in the middle. The V gene's germline CDR1 is SNHLY and CDR2 FYNNEI. This CDR3 contains 15 residues.

The chain has TRBV7-9 and TRBJ2-1; 8 positions match TRBD2. The germline V gene encodes CDR1 SEHNR and CDR2 FQNEAQ (reference sequence). This CDR3 has 16 amino acids. After removal of 5 bases from V and 1 base from J, the junction contained 7 bases not matched to a gene. In DNA form, the CDR3 reads TGTGCCAGCAGCCCTACAACTAGCGGATCCTACAATGAGCAGTTCTTC. Its protein product is CASSPTTSGSYNEQFF. Using reference TRBV7-9 and TRBJ2-1 for the parts outside the CDR3, the full variable domain is DTGVSQNPRHKITKRGQNVTFRCDPISEHNRLYWYRQTLGQGPEFLTYFQNEAQLEKSRLLSDRFSAERPKGSFSTLEIQRTEQGDSAMYLCASSPTTSGSYNEQFFGPGTRLTVL.

This clone has a handful of counts. J is TRBJ2-2 and V is TRBV5-1, with a possible D match to TRBD1 (5 bases). V was shortened by 0 bases and J by 4 bases, with 13 bases between the two germline ends. The CDR3 is made up of 16 amino acids. CDR1 is SGHRS and CDR2 is YFSETQ in the germline V gene. The CDR3, as DNA: TGCGCCAGCAGCTTGGATGGGGCAGCTGGCACCGGGGAGCTGTTTTTT. Amino acid sequence: CASSLDGAAGTGELFF.

CDR3 in DNA: TGTGCCAGCAGCCAACACCCCGGGGACGAGCAGTACTTC. Translating it yields CASSQHPGDEQYF. The V and J genes are TRBV14 and TRBJ2-7; a possible D gene is TRBD2 (5 bases). This CDR3 comprises 13 residues. V lost 2 bases to trimming and J lost 5 bases, with 10 bases between them. Germline assignment: CDR1 SGHDN and CDR2 FVKESK.